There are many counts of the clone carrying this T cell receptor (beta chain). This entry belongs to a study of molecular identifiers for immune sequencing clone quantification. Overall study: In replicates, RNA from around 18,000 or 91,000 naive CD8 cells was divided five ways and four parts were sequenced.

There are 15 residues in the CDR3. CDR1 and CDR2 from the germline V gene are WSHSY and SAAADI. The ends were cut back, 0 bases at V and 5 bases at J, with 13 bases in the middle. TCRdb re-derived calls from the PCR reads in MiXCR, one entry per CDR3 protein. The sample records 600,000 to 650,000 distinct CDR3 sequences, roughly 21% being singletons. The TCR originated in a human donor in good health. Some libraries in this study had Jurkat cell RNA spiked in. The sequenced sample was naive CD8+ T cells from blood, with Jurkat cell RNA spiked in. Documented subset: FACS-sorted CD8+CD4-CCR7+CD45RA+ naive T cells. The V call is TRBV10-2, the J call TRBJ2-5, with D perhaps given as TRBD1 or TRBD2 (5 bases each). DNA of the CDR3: TGCGCCAGCAGTGAGTCCCGGGACCCCCATGAGACCCAGTACTTC. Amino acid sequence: CASSESRDPHETQYF.